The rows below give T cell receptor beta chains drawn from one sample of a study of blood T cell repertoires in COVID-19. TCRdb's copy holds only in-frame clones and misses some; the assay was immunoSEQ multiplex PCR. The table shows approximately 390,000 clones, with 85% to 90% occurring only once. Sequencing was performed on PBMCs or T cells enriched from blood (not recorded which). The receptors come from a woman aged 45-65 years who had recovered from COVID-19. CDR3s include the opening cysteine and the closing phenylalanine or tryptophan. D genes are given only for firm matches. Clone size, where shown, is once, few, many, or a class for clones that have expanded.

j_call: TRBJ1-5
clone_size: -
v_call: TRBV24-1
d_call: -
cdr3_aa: CATSDTMNREPQHF
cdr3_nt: TGTGCCACCAGTGATACAATGAACAGGGAGCCCCAGCATTTT

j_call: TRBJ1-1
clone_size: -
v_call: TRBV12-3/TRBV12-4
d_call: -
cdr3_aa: CASLRQASPEAFF
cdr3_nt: TGTGCCAGCCTAAGACAGGCTAGCCCTGAAGCTTTCTTT

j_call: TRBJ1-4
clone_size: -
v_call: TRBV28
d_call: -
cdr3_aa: CASTSRREKLFF
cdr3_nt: TGTGCCAGCACTTCAAGGAGGGAAAAACTGTTTTTT

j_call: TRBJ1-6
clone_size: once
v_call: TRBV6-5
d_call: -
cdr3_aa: CASTLDSSYNSPLHF
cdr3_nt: TGTGCCAGCACCCTAGACAGCTCCTATAATTCACCCCTCCACTTT

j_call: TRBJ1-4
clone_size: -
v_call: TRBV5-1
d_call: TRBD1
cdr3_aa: CASSLEDRAPNEKLFF
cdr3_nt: TGCGCCAGCAGCTTAGAAGACAGGGCGCCTAATGAAAAACTGTTTTTT

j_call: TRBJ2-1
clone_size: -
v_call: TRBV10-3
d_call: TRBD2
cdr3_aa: CAISESGGLAEKQFF
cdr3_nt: TGTGCCATCAGTGAGTCGGGGGGACTAGCGGAAAAGCAGTTCTTC

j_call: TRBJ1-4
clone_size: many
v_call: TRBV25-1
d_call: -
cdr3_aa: CASRDSRIGGNEKLFF
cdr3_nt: TGTGCCAGCAGGGACAGCCGCATTGGTGGTAATGAAAAACTGTTTTTT

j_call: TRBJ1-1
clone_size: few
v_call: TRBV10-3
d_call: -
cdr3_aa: CAISEEEGTEAFF
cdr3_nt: TGTGCCATCAGCGAGGAAGAGGGCACTGAAGCTTTCTTT

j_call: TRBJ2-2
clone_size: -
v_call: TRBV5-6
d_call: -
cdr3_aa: CASSRGARNTGELFF
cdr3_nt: TGTGCCAGCAGCCGCGGGGCCCGCAACACCGGGGAGCTGTTTTTT

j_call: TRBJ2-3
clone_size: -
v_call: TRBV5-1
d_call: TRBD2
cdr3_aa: CASSLGASGGPGTDTQYF
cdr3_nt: TGCGCCAGCAGCTTGGGGGCTAGCGGGGGGCCGGGCACAGATACGCAGTATTTT

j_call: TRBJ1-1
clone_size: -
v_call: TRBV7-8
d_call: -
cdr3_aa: CASSAGGGTEAFF
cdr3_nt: TGTGCCAGCAGCGCAGGCGGGGGCACTGAAGCTTTCTTT

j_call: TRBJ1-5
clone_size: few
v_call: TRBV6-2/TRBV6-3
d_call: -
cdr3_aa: CASSYGGNQPQHF
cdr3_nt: TGTGCCAGCAGTTACGGGGGGAATCAGCCCCAGCATTTT

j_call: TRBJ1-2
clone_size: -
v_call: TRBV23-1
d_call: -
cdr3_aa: CASSPDGYTF
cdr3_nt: TGCGCCAGCAGTCCGGATGGCTACACCTTC

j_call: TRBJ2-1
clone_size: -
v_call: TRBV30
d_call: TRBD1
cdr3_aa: CACQGTGAAVDEQFF
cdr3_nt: TGTGCCTGCCAAGGGACAGGGGCGGCGGTGGATGAGCAGTTCTTC

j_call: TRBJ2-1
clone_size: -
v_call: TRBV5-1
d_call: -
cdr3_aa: CASSLGGPYDEQFF
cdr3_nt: TGCGCCAGCAGCCTGGGGGGGCCTTATGATGAGCAGTTCTTC

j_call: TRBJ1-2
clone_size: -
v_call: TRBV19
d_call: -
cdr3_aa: CASSIGGGWVFDYGYTF
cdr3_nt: TGTGCCAGTAGTATCGGCGGAGGGTGGGTTTTTGACTATGGCTACACCTTC

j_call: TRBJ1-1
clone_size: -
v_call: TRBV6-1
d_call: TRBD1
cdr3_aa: CASITGVNTEAFF
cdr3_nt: TGTGCCAGCATCACAGGGGTAAACACTGAAGCTTTCTTT

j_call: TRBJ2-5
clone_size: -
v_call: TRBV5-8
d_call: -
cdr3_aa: CASSGGIRRETQYF
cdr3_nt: TGTGCCAGCAGCGGAGGGATCAGGCGAGAGACCCAGTACTTC

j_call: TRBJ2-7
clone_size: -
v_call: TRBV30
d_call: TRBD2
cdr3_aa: CAWGTSGVEQYF
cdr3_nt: TGTGCCTGGGGGACTAGCGGTGTCGAGCAGTACTTC

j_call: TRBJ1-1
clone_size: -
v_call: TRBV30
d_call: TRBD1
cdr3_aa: CAWANRGTEAFF
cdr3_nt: TGTGCCTGGGCGAACAGGGGAACTGAAGCTTTCTTT

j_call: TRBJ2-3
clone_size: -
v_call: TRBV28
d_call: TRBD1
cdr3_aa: CASSLSGQFADTQYF
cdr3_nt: TGTGCCAGCAGTTTATCGGGACAGTTTGCGGATACGCAGTATTTT

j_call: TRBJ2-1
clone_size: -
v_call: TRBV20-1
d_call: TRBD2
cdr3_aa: CSASAGGPNEQFF
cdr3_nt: TGCAGTGCTAGTGCGGGGGGGCCCAATGAGCAGTTCTTC

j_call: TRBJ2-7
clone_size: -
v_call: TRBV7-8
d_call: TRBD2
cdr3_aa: CASSLGMGGKTYEQYF
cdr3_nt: TGTGCCAGCAGCTTAGGGATGGGGGGGAAAACCTACGAGCAGTACTTC

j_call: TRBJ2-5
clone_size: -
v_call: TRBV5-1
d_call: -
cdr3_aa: CASSLRPGETQYF
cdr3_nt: TGCGCCAGCAGCTTGCGACCAGGAGAGACCCAGTACTTC

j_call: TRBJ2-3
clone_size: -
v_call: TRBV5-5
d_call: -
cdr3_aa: CASSPDPRGYTDTQYF
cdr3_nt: TGTGCCAGCAGCCCCGACCCGAGGGGGTACACAGATACGCAGTATTTT

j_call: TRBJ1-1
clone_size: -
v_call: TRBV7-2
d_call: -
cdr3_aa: CASRLDPGRDTEAFF
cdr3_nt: TGTGCCAGTCGTCTTGACCCAGGGCGCGACACTGAAGCTTTCTTT

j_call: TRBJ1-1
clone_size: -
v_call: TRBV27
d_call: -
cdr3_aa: CASSFHRNTEAFF
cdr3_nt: TGTGCCAGCAGTTTCCACAGGAACACTGAAGCTTTCTTT

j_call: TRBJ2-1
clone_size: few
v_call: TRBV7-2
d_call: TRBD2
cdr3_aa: CASSLRSGGAVDEQFF
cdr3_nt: TGTGCCAGCAGCTTACGGAGCGGGGGGGCCGTTGATGAGCAGTTCTTC

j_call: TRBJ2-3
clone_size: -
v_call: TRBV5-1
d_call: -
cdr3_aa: CASSLARDTQYF
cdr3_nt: TGCGCCAGCAGCTTGGCCAGGGATACGCAGTATTTT

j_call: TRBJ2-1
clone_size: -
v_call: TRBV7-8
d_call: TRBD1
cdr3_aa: CASSPGQGDNEQFF
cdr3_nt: TGTGCCAGCAGCCCAGGACAGGGTGACAATGAGCAGTTCTTC

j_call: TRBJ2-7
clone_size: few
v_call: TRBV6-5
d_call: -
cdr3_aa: CASSYKGQTYEQYF
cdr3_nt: TGTGCCAGCAGTTACAAGGGGCAAACCTACGAGCAGTACTTC

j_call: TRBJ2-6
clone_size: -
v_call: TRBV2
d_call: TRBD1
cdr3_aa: CASSPGQGSGANVLTF
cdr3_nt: TGTGCCAGCAGCCCGGGACAGGGGTCCGGGGCCAACGTCCTGACTTTC

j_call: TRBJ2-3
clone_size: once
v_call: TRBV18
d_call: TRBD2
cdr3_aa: CASSPGLAGALGTDTQYF
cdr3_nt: TGTGCCAGCTCCCCGGGACTAGCGGGAGCTTTAGGCACAGATACGCAGTATTTT

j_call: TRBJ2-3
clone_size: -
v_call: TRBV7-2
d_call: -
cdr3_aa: CASSPQSTDTQYF
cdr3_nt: TGTGCCAGCAGCCCTCAGAGCACAGATACGCAGTATTTT

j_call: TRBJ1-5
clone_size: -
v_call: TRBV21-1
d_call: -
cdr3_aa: CASSKVGRGPSNQPQHF
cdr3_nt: TGTGCCAGCAGCAAAGTGGGCAGGGGGCCGAGCAATCAGCCCCAGCATTTT

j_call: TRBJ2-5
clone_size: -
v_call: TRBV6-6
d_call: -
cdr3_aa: CASSTGGRPETQYF
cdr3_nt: TGTGCCAGCAGTACCGGGGGGCGCCCGGAGACCCAGTACTTC

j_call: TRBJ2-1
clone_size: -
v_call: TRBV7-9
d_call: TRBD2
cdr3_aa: CASSLDGGAAIEQFF
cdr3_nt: TGTGCCAGCAGCTTAGACGGGGGGGCTGCTATTGAGCAGTTCTTC

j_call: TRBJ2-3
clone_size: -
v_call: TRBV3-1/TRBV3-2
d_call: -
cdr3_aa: CASSQDPGYTDTQYF
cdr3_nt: TGTGCCAGCAGCCAAGATCCCGGTTACACAGATACGCAGTATTTT

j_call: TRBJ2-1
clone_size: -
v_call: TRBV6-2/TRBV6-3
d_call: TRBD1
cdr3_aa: CASSHVQGTIRNEQFF
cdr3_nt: TGTGCCAGCAGCCACGTACAGGGGACGATAAGAAATGAGCAGTTCTTC

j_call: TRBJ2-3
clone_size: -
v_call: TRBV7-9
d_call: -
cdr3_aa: CASSLATGLTDTQYF
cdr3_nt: TGTGCCAGCAGCTTAGCAACGGGACTCACAGATACGCAGTATTTT

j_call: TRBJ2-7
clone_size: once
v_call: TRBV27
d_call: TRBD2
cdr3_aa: CASSVSHSGGAYEQYF
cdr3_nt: TGTGCCAGCAGTGTCTCCCATAGCGGGGGGGCTTACGAGCAGTACTTC

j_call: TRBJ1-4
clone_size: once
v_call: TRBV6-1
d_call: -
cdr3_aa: CASSDRGGGNEKLFF
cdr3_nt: TGTGCCAGCAGTGACCGAGGGGGTGGCAATGAAAAACTGTTTTTT

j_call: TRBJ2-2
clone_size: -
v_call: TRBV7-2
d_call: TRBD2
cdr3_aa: CASSLTSGGLSGELFF
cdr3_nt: TGTGCCAGCAGTCTTACTAGCGGGGGGTTATCCGGGGAGCTGTTTTTT

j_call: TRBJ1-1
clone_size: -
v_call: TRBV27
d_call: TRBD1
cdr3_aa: CASAGQGGTEAFF
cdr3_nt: TGTGCCAGCGCTGGGCAGGGGGGCACTGAAGCTTTCTTT

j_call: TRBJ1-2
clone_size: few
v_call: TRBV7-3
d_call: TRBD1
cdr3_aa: CASSKQGSGGYTF
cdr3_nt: TGTGCCAGCAGCAAACAGGGGTCCGGGGGCTACACCTTC

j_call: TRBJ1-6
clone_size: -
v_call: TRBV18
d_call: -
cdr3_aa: CASSPGRNSPLHF
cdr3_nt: TGTGCCAGCTCGCCAGGCAGGAATTCACCCCTCCACTTT

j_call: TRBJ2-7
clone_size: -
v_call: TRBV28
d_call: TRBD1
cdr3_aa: CASSPGTALSYEQYF
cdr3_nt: TGTGCCAGCAGTCCAGGGACAGCTCTCTCCTACGAGCAGTACTTC

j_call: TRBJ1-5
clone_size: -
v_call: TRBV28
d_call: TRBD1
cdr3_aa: CASNPDKGQGLYSNQPQHF
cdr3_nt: TGTGCCAGCAACCCTGACAAGGGACAGGGCTTATATAGCAATCAGCCCCAGCATTTT

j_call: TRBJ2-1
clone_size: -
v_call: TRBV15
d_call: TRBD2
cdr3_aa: CATARQGGGLYNEQFF
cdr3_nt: TGTGCCACCGCCCGGCAAGGCGGGGGGCTATACAATGAGCAGTTCTTC

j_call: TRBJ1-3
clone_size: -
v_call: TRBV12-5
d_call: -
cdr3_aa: CASSDSSGNTIYF
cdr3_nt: TGTGCTAGCTCCGACAGCTCTGGAAACACCATATATTTT

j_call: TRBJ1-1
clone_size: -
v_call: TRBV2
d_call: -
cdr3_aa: CASTSRAFF
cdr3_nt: TGTGCCAGTACCTCGAGAGCTTTCTTT

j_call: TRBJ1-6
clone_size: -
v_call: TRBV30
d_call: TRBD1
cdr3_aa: CAWAGTGSSPLHF
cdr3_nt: TGTGCCTGGGCCGGGACAGGGAGTTCACCCCTCCACTTT

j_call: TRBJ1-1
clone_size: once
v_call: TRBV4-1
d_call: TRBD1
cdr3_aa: CASSQVGQGPLNTEAFF
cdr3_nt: TGCGCCAGCAGCCAAGTGGGACAGGGGCCTCTGAACACTGAAGCTTTCTTT

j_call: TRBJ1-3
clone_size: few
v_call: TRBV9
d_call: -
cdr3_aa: CASSVGTTGNTIYF
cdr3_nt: TGTGCCAGCAGCGTAGGGACAACTGGAAACACCATATATTTT

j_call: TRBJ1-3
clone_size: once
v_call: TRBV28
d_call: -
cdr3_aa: CASSQGSGNTIYF
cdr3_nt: TGTGCCAGCAGTCAGGGGTCTGGAAACACCATATATTTT

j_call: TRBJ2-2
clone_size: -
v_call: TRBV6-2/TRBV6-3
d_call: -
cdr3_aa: CASSYFRVGELFF
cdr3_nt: TGTGCCAGCAGTTATTTCAGGGTCGGGGAGCTGTTTTTT

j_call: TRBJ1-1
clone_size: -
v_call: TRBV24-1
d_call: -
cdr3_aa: CATSDGGVEAFF
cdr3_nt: TGTGCCACCAGTGATGGGGGGGTTGAAGCTTTCTTT

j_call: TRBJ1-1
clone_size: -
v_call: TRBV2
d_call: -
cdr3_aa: CASSEARGWNTEAFF
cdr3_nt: TGTGCCAGCAGTGAAGCGAGGGGGTGGAACACTGAAGCTTTCTTT

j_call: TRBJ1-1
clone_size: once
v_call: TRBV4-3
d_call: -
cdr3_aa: CASSQDLDSTMNTEAFF
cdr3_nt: TGCGCCAGCAGCCAAGATCTGGACAGTACTATGAACACTGAAGCTTTCTTT

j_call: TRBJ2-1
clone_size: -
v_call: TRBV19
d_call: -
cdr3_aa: CASSMGGSYNEQFF
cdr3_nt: TGTGCCAGTAGTATGGGGGGTTCGTACAATGAGCAGTTCTTC